What follows are 17 T cell receptor beta chains derived from one specimen sequenced in a study of blood T cell repertoires in COVID-19. Here immunoSEQ multiplex PCR was the method, and the copy in TCRdb shows in-frame clones only, minus some. The sample shows about 380,000 clones, roughly 90% of them seen only once. Sequencing used peripheral blood. Receptor source: a man in his forties with acute or convalescent COVID-19.

In DNA form, the CDR3 reads TGTGCCAGCAGTTACTCCCTAGCCGCTGGAAATGGCTACACCTTC. Its protein product is CASSYSLAAGNGYTF. The chain recombines TRBV6-2 or TRBV6-3 with TRBJ1-2; the D is unclear. The length of the CDR3 is 15 residues. Trimming removed 0 bases at V and 6 bases at J, with 14 bases between. Germline CDR1 MNHEY, CDR2 SVGEGT.

The chain uses TRBV7-2 and TRBJ1-3, with D unclear. This CDR3 contains 16 residues. V lost 1 base to trimming and J lost 4 bases, with 14 bases between them. In germline, CDR1 is SGHTA, CDR2 FQGNSA. This CDR3 is CASSLGARDRGNTIYF. CDR3 sequence (DNA): TGTGCCAGCAGCTTAGGGGCCCGGGATCGGGGAAACACCATATATTTT.

The J gene is TRBJ2-2, the V gene TRBV21-1; the D call in the table, TRBD1, was not verified against the DNA. TRBV21-1 is a recognized pseudogene. This CDR3 contains 24 residues. As DNA, the CDR3 is TGTGCCAGCAGCAAAAGCGCGGCCCCCGGGGGGGCTCCGGGACAGGGATTCAACACCGGGGAGCTGTTTTTT. As protein: CASSKSAAPGGAPGQGFNTGELFF.

This sequence joins TRBV5-1 and TRBJ2-2; D is ambiguous. The ends were cut back, 5 bases at V and 3 bases at J, with 8 bases in the middle. CDR3 length equals 13 residues. In germline, CDR1 is SGHRS, CDR2 YFSETQ. CDR3 protein: CASRIQDTGELFF. DNA of the CDR3: TGCGCCAGCAGGATCCAGGACACCGGGGAGCTGTTTTTT.

This clone showed up just once. The DNA of the CDR3 is TGTGCCAGCAGTTTTCGACTAGCGGGAGCCTACGAGCAGTACTTC. Protein: CASSFRLAGAYEQYF. This sequence joins TRBV28 and TRBJ2-7, with 12 nucleotides matching TRBD2. The CDR3 sequence is 15 residues long. The trim removed 3 bases at V and 2 bases at J, leaving 2 bases unmatched. CDR1 is MDHEN, CDR2 SYDVKM, per germline.

In its sample, this clone was seen once. V usage is TRBV28 and J usage is TRBJ1-2; no clear D gene. The CDR3 runs to 15 residues. Trimming left V 0 bases short and J 3 bases short, with 11 bases between. Germline CDR1 and CDR2: MDHEN and SYDVKM. The CDR3 protein is CASSLWSSRDYGYTF. CDR3 in DNA: TGTGCCAGCAGTTTATGGAGTTCGAGAGACTATGGCTACACCTTC.

This clone was seen once. This chain uses TRBV6-5 with TRBJ2-1; D is unresolved. Between the trimmed V and J ends, which lost 3 bases and 3 bases, there was a span of 3 bases. Germline lookup yields CDR1 MNHEY and CDR2 SVGAGI. The CDR3 is made up of 12 amino acids. The CDR3 nucleotides are TGTGCCAGCAGTTATAACTACAATGAGCAGTTCTTC. Translating it yields CASSYNYNEQFF.

V is TRBV28 and J is TRBJ1-1; the D is unclear. The germline V and J ends were trimmed by 5 bases and 4 bases, with 14 bases remaining between them. Germline loops: CDR1 MDHEN, CDR2 SYDVKM. The CDR3 consists of 14 residues. CDR3 region: CASSIVVRGTEAFF. In nucleotides, the CDR3 is TGTGCCAGCAGTATAGTGGTTCGGGGCACTGAAGCTTTCTTT.

The chain uses TRBV19 and TRBJ1-5, with 8 bases aligning to TRBD1. Germline loops: CDR1 LNHDA, CDR2 SQIVND (reference sequence). The CDR3 consists of 17 residues. V shed 5 bases, J shed 0 bases, and the junction held 9 bases outside the gene matches. The CDR3 reads CASSPQGGTFSNQPQHF. The CDR3 coding sequence is TGTGCCAGTAGTCCACAGGGGGGTACATTTAGCAATCAGCCCCAGCATTTT.

The J gene is TRBJ2-7, the V gene TRBV28, with D maybe TRBD1 (7 bases). Per germline, CDR1 MDHEN and CDR2 SYDVKM. Trimming left V 0 bases short and J 6 bases short, with 18 bases between. The CDR3 sequence is 16 residues long. CDR3 residues: CASSLWAGGGSGEQYF. CDR3 bases: TGTGCCAGCAGTTTATGGGCAGGGGGAGGTTCGGGCGAGCAGTACTTC. The full variable domain, its missing parts supplied by reference TRBV28 and TRBJ2-7, is DVKVTQSSRYLVKRTGEKVFLECVQDMDHENMFWYRQDPGLGLRLIYFSYDVKMKEKGDIPEGYSVSREKKERFSLILESASTNQTSMYLCASSLWAGGGSGEQYFGPGTRLTVT.

The rearrangement links TRBV5-6 to TRBJ2-1, with TRBD1 matching over 7 bases. CDR1 is SGHDT, CDR2 YYEEEE, per germline. Trimming cost V 2 bases and J 7 bases; bases outside gene matches: 3. The CDR3 sequence is 13 residues long. The CDR3 DNA follows: TGTGCCAGCAGCTTAGGGACAGATAATGAGCAGTTCTTC. The encoded protein is CASSLGTDNEQFF.

CDR3: CASSLQGSQPQHF. The CDR3 nucleotides are TGTGCCAGCAGTTTACAGGGGAGTCAGCCCCAGCATTTT. The chain carries TRBV6-2 or TRBV6-3 and TRBJ1-5; 7 bases are shared with TRBD1. The CDR3 loop spans 13 amino acids. The V gene's germline CDR1 is MNHEY and CDR2 SVGEGT. After removal of 4 bases from V and 6 bases from J, the junction contained 3 bases not matched to a gene.

The chain links TRBV6-2 or TRBV6-3 to TRBJ2-7; 9 bases line up with TRBD1. CDR1 is MNHEY, CDR2 SVGEGT, per germline. V trimming: 2 bases; J trimming: 1 base; junction bases outside the gene matches: 6. This CDR3 has 16 residues. This CDR3 reads CASSYHRDRVSYEQYF. As DNA, the CDR3 is TGTGCCAGCAGTTACCACCGGGACAGGGTATCCTACGAGCAGTACTTC.

The chain links TRBV30 to TRBJ1-4, with 8 bases matching TRBD1. The CDR3 spans 16 residues. Germline V gives CDR1 GTSNPN, CDR2 SVGIG (reference sequence). Trimming removed 3 bases from V and 7 bases from J; junction bases left unmatched: 13. The CDR3 reads CAWRGPNRGSGEKLFF. DNA of the CDR3: TGTGCCTGGAGGGGACCCAACAGGGGGTCCGGTGAAAAACTGTTTTTT.

This clone was observed a few times. This chain joins TRBV16 and TRBJ1-1; 7 positions agree with TRBD1. The V gene's germline CDR1 is KGHSY and CDR2 FQNENV. V lost 5 bases, J lost 3 bases, and 12 bases stayed unmatched. The CDR3 totals 16 residues. The CDR3 loop is CASSEYRGIKYTEAFF. The CDR3, as DNA: TGTGCCAGCAGCGAATACAGGGGAATAAAGTACACTGAAGCTTTCTTT.

This chain connects TRBV4-3 to TRBJ1-1; 7 nucleotides agree with TRBD1. The CDR3 is made up of 16 amino acids. V was clipped by 4 bases and J by 3 bases; unmatched bases: 11. Germline values: CDR1 LGHNA, CDR2 YSLEER. The CDR3, as DNA: TGCGCCAGCAGCCGCGCAGTCACAGGGGCGTACACTGAAGCTTTCTTT. Amino acids: CASSRAVTGAYTEAFF.

The V call is TRBV30, the J call TRBJ2-1, with a weak D call TRBD1 (6 bases). The CDR3 covers 15 residues. Trimming took off 0 bases at V and 2 bases at J, with 11 bases between the two ends. In germline, CDR1 is GTSNPN, CDR2 SVGIG (reference sequence). The CDR3 DNA reads as TGTGCCTGGAGTGTACAAGGGGACACCTACAATGAGCAGTTCTTC. It is translated as CAWSVQGDTYNEQFF.